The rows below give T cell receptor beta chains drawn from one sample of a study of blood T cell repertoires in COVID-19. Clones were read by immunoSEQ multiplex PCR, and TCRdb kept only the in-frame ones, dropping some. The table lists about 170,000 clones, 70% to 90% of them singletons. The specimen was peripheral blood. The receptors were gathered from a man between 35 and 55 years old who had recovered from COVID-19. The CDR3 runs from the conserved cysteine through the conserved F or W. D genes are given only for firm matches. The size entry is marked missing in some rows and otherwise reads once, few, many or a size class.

cdr3_aa: CASSEVSSGANVLTF
j_call: TRBJ2-6
clone_size: NA
v_call: TRBV6-1
d_call: NA

cdr3_aa: CASSQEQKETQYF
j_call: TRBJ2-5
clone_size: NA
v_call: TRBV3-1/TRBV3-2
d_call: NA

cdr3_aa: CASRGQGRSGNTIYF
j_call: TRBJ1-3
clone_size: once
v_call: TRBV27
d_call: TRBD1

cdr3_aa: CASSLSAGTYEQYF
j_call: TRBJ2-7
clone_size: NA
v_call: TRBV7-6
d_call: NA

cdr3_aa: CASSQVQGLFF
j_call: TRBJ2-1
clone_size: NA
v_call: TRBV4-1
d_call: NA

cdr3_aa: CASFGQPDYGYTF
j_call: TRBJ1-2
clone_size: few
v_call: TRBV6-5
d_call: NA

cdr3_aa: CASSEPNYEQYF
j_call: TRBJ2-7
clone_size: NA
v_call: TRBV2
d_call: NA

cdr3_aa: CASSVGSRYNEQFF
j_call: TRBJ2-1
clone_size: NA
v_call: TRBV9
d_call: NA

cdr3_aa: CASSGLRDGGNTEAFF
j_call: TRBJ1-1
clone_size: NA
v_call: TRBV9
d_call: NA

cdr3_aa: CATSGSESEQYF
j_call: TRBJ2-7
clone_size: NA
v_call: TRBV15
d_call: NA

cdr3_aa: CASGLFGSTDTQYF
j_call: TRBJ2-3
clone_size: NA
v_call: TRBV12-5
d_call: NA

cdr3_aa: CASSLHKGGGYNEQFF
j_call: TRBJ2-1
clone_size: NA
v_call: TRBV11-2
d_call: NA

cdr3_aa: CASSISTGLNTEAFF
j_call: TRBJ1-1
clone_size: NA
v_call: TRBV19
d_call: NA

cdr3_aa: CATSNRDRGFEQYF
j_call: TRBJ2-7
clone_size: NA
v_call: TRBV15
d_call: TRBD1

cdr3_aa: CASRRTGGFEAFF
j_call: TRBJ1-1
clone_size: NA
v_call: TRBV6-5
d_call: TRBD1

cdr3_aa: CAISDPLYNEQFF
j_call: TRBJ2-1
clone_size: NA
v_call: TRBV10-3
d_call: NA

cdr3_aa: CASSQESILLYNEQFF
j_call: TRBJ2-1
clone_size: NA
v_call: TRBV3-1/TRBV3-2
d_call: NA

cdr3_aa: CASSPEQGAQEQYF
j_call: TRBJ2-7
clone_size: NA
v_call: TRBV18
d_call: TRBD1

cdr3_aa: CASSFGGGREQYF
j_call: TRBJ2-7
clone_size: NA
v_call: TRBV27
d_call: TRBD2

cdr3_aa: CASSRGGLPDTQYF
j_call: TRBJ2-3
clone_size: once
v_call: TRBV11-3
d_call: TRBD2

cdr3_aa: CSVEEGAYEQYF
j_call: TRBJ2-7
clone_size: NA
v_call: TRBV29-1
d_call: NA

cdr3_aa: CASSPRHQGEKLFF
j_call: TRBJ1-4
clone_size: NA
v_call: TRBV18
d_call: NA

cdr3_aa: CASGQHMNTEAFF
j_call: TRBJ1-1
clone_size: NA
v_call: TRBV7-2
d_call: NA

cdr3_aa: CALATMGQPNSPLHF
j_call: TRBJ1-6
clone_size: once
v_call: TRBV30
d_call: TRBD1

cdr3_aa: CASSQDRQGAVYEQYF
j_call: TRBJ2-7
clone_size: NA
v_call: TRBV4-3
d_call: TRBD1

cdr3_aa: CASSLAGETQYF
j_call: TRBJ2-5
clone_size: few
v_call: TRBV5-1
d_call: NA

cdr3_aa: CASSRRNEQFF
j_call: TRBJ2-1
clone_size: NA
v_call: TRBV6-4
d_call: NA

cdr3_aa: CASSQNSAGDEKLFF
j_call: TRBJ1-4
clone_size: NA
v_call: TRBV6-5
d_call: NA

cdr3_aa: CASSAGGGGQKLFF
j_call: TRBJ1-4
clone_size: NA
v_call: TRBV19
d_call: NA

cdr3_aa: CASRGLTGNPYEQYF
j_call: TRBJ2-7
clone_size: NA
v_call: TRBV6-5
d_call: TRBD1

cdr3_aa: CASLNSAGGTEAFF
j_call: TRBJ1-1
clone_size: NA
v_call: TRBV3-1/TRBV3-2
d_call: NA

cdr3_aa: CASSRLAGDNEQFF
j_call: TRBJ2-1
clone_size: NA
v_call: TRBV19
d_call: TRBD2

cdr3_aa: CASSPQLNTEAFF
j_call: TRBJ1-1
clone_size: NA
v_call: TRBV6-2/TRBV6-3
d_call: NA

cdr3_aa: CASSLPHWAGAVEQYF
j_call: TRBJ2-7
clone_size: NA
v_call: TRBV5-6
d_call: NA

cdr3_aa: CASSFAGVGTDTQYF
j_call: TRBJ2-3
clone_size: NA
v_call: TRBV27
d_call: TRBD2